In this sample, the clone carrying this T cell receptor (beta chain) turned up a few times. For every donor, a draw yielded around 9.4 milliliters of peripheral blood. Germline V lookup: CDR1 SGDLS, CDR2 YYNGEE. The CDR3 is made up of 14 amino acids. With 4 bases removed from V and 3 bases from J, the gap between germline ends came to 13 bases. These data come from a study of blood T cells in healthy people across ages. Together with a sample-barcoded 5' primer, a J-beta primer mix was included in a second PCR lasting roughly 6 to 12 cycles. TCRdb independently ran MiXCR on the 5' RACE reads; one entry per CDR3 protein. The data show 550,000 to 700,000 distinct CDR3 sequences, 27% seen once.

J is TRBJ1-1 and V is TRBV9; maybe TRBD1 (5 bases). Sequenced material: blood. This TCR was recovered from a woman in her seventies in good health. The DNA of the CDR3 is TGTGCCAGCAGCCCCGAGGGGTGGGACACTGAAGCTTTCTTT. Protein: CASSPEGWDTEAFF.